This TCR beta chain was captured in a study of Graves' ophthalmopathy and Graves' hyperthyroidism. This clonotype was counted many times. Antigen specificity is unknown. The length of the CDR3 is 14 residues. The V end lost 0 bases, the J end lost 5 bases, and 10 bases lay between the germline ends. Germline CDR1 MNHNS, CDR2 SASEGT. The study amplified TCR beta CDR3 regions using RNA transcripts. First-round RT-PCR with HTBI primers preceded a second-round multiplex PCR. TCRdb independently ran MiXCR on the multiplex PCR reads; one entry per CDR3 protein. The sample includes under 800,000 distinct CDR3 sequences, about a fifth of them seen just once. Patients with other autoimmune diseases, uncontrolled infections, pregnancy or lactation were excluded. Orbital computed tomography, thyroid ultrasound, TRAb, serum thyroxine and clinical symptoms formed the basis of diagnosis. Overall study findings and caveats: In blood, most expanded thyroid clonotypes above 0.001 frequency were also detected.

This receptor was obtained from a young woman with stable Graves' hyperthyroidism. Some clones in this sample may be carry-over from other donors' samples. The chain combines TRBV6-1 with TRBJ1-1; no clear D gene. The specimen was peripheral blood. The chain's CDR3 is CASSEATKLTEAFF. CDR3 coding DNA: TGTGCCAGCAGTGAAGCGACGAAGTTGACTGAAGCTTTCTTT.